Here is one TCR beta chain with its context. The target antigen is unknown. This entry belongs to a study of T cell repertoires in cytomegalovirus infection. Across the study: Used in the study were CMV epitopes, some recently identified and HLA-C-restricted, others well-studied and HLA-B-restricted. Both a matching HLA type and CMV infection were indicated by public TCR beta signatures.

Whole-study results and caveats: Cumulative public TCR beta family frequency identified carriers of CMV plus the relevant HLA.

One entry per CDR3 protein results from TCRdb running MiXCR on the reads. The table shows roughly 700,000 distinct CDR3 sequences, with 33% occurring only once. The CDR3 is made up of 15 amino acids. Germline V gene lookup returns CDR1 SGHDT and CDR2 YYEEEE. V dropped 4 bases and J dropped 6 bases, with 17 bases sitting between them. The genes are TRBV5-6 and TRBJ2-1, with no clear D. This specimen was cultured PBMCs, taken from culture after CMV antigen stimulation. The sequence was collected from a human donor in good health (CMV status not recorded). Some clones in this sample may be carry-over from other donors' samples. The CDR3, as DNA: TGTGCCAGCAGCGCGGCCTACTCCGGACGCAATGAGCAGTTCTTC. Translated: CASSAAYSGRNEQFF.